These T cell receptor beta chains were read from a single sample in a study of glioma-infiltrating T cells. TCRdb passed the multiplex PCR reads through MiXCR, listing each CDR3 protein once. The top ten clones hold just over 20% of a sample with around 190,000 distinct CDR3 sequences, more than 30% of them seen once. The sample was glioma tissue, nonneoplastic brain tissue, or PBMCs (not recorded which). The receptors stem from a human donor with low-grade glioma or glioblastoma, undergoing nonglioma brain surgery, or in good health (not recorded which). Both conserved end residues are part of each CDR3. Each record gives: V gene, J gene, D gene, clone size, CDR3 DNA, CDR3 protein. A D gene is named only where the DNA matches it firmly. Clone size is shown for a subset of rows, as once, few, many or a class of expanded clone.

v_gene: TRBV20-1; j_gene: TRBJ2-7; d_gene: NA; abundance: many; CDR3nt: TGCAGGGCGTTGGGTTCGGGGAGCTACGAGCAGTACTTC; CDR3aa: CRALGSGSYEQYF
v_gene: TRBV19; j_gene: TRBJ2-7; d_gene: NA; abundance: few; CDR3nt: TGTGCCAGTAGTATTGCCTCGGACCTCGCCTACGAGCAGTACTTC; CDR3aa: CASSIASDLAYEQYF
v_gene: TRBV28; j_gene: TRBJ2-7; d_gene: NA; abundance: many; CDR3nt: TGTGCCAGCAGTTTGGAGGGACTCCCATCCTACGAGCAGTACTTC; CDR3aa: CASSLEGLPSYEQYF
v_gene: TRBV11-1; j_gene: TRBJ1-6; d_gene: TRBD1; abundance: NA; CDR3nt: TGTGCCAGAAGACTTCGGACAGGGGGCTCACCCCTCCACTTT; CDR3aa: CARRLRTGGSPLHF
v_gene: TRBV7-2; j_gene: TRBJ2-1; d_gene: TRBD2; abundance: many; CDR3nt: TGTGCCAGCAGCCCTAGCGGGAGAACCTACAATGAGCAGTTCTTC; CDR3aa: CASSPSGRTYNEQFF
v_gene: TRBV15; j_gene: TRBJ2-1; d_gene: NA; abundance: many; CDR3nt: TGTGCCACCAGCACCTACCAAGTGGCGAGCCCCTACAATGAGCAGTTCTTC; CDR3aa: CATSTYQVASPYNEQFF
v_gene: TRBV30; j_gene: TRBJ2-7; d_gene: NA; abundance: NA; CDR3nt: TGTGCCTGGAATGGAGGGAGCTCCTACGAGCAGTACTTC; CDR3aa: CAWNGGSSYEQYF
v_gene: TRBV7-2; j_gene: TRBJ2-1; d_gene: TRBD1; abundance: NA; CDR3nt: TGTGCCAGCAGCTTTCCACAGGGGGCTACAGATACGCAGTTCTTC; CDR3aa: CASSFPQGATDTQFF
v_gene: TRBV12-5; j_gene: TRBJ2-2; d_gene: TRBD2; abundance: few; CDR3nt: TGTGCTAGTGGTTTGGTAACGGGAGGCACCGGGGAGCTGTTTTTT; CDR3aa: CASGLVTGGTGELFF
v_gene: TRBV7-9; j_gene: TRBJ2-5; d_gene: NA; abundance: many; CDR3nt: TGTGCCAGCAGCCCCCGCGGGCCAGAGACCCAGTACTTC; CDR3aa: CASSPRGPETQYF
v_gene: TRBV18; j_gene: TRBJ2-7; d_gene: TRBD1; abundance: few; CDR3nt: TGTGCCAGCTCACCACCAGGACAGGGGGGCGAGCAGTACTTC; CDR3aa: CASSPPGQGGEQYF
v_gene: TRBV27; j_gene: TRBJ2-3; d_gene: NA; abundance: few; CDR3nt: TGTGCCAGCAGCTTCCCCCCCGGGAGCCCAGAGAGGAAAGATACGCAGTATTTT; CDR3aa: CASSFPPGSPERKDTQYF
v_gene: TRBV5-1; j_gene: TRBJ1-2; d_gene: NA; abundance: NA; CDR3nt: TGCGCCAGCAGCTTGGAACCGGGACAACCCTATGGCTACACCTTC; CDR3aa: CASSLEPGQPYGYTF
v_gene: TRBV4-1; j_gene: TRBJ2-3; d_gene: TRBD2; abundance: many; CDR3nt: TGCGCCAGCAGCCAGCAAGAGCGGGAGGGGGCAGATACGCAGTATTTT; CDR3aa: CASSQQEREGADTQYF
v_gene: TRBV28; j_gene: TRBJ2-7; d_gene: NA; abundance: many; CDR3nt: TGTGCCAGCAGTTTACCAGGGGAGGACGAGCAGTACTTC; CDR3aa: CASSLPGEDEQYF
v_gene: TRBV7-9; j_gene: TRBJ2-7; d_gene: TRBD2; abundance: many; CDR3nt: TGTGCCAGCAGCTCTCCGGGACTAGCGGGAGTTTGGGGGTCCTACGAGCAGTACTTC; CDR3aa: CASSSPGLAGVWGSYEQYF
v_gene: TRBV20-1; j_gene: TRBJ2-6; d_gene: TRBD2; abundance: many; CDR3nt: TGCAGTGCTAGACCGATAGCGGGAGGCTCCTCTGGGGCCAACGTCCTGACTTTC; CDR3aa: CSARPIAGGSSGANVLTF
v_gene: TRBV4-1; j_gene: TRBJ2-6; d_gene: TRBD1; abundance: NA; CDR3nt: TGCGCCAGCAGCCAAAGTGGGAACAGGGGTACTGGGGTCAACGTCCTGACTTTC; CDR3aa: CASSQSGNRGTGVNVLTF
v_gene: TRBV6-2/TRBV6-3; j_gene: TRBJ2-3; d_gene: NA; abundance: many; CDR3nt: TGTGCCACCGGCCAGCATACGCAGTATTTT; CDR3aa: CATGQHTQYF
v_gene: TRBV29-1; j_gene: TRBJ2-7; d_gene: NA; abundance: NA; CDR3nt: TGCAGCGTTGAAGATAGGGCACGCATTTGGGGCTACGAGCAGTACTTC; CDR3aa: CSVEDRARIWGYEQYF
v_gene: TRBV9; j_gene: TRBJ2-3; d_gene: TRBD2; abundance: many; CDR3nt: TGTGCCAGCAGCGTATCTCCGGGACTAGCCACAGATACGCAGTATTTT; CDR3aa: CASSVSPGLATDTQYF
v_gene: TRBV4-3; j_gene: TRBJ2-7; d_gene: TRBD1; abundance: few; CDR3nt: TGCGCCAGCAGCCAAGATACCCGGGACAGGGGGATTGTGTACTTC; CDR3aa: CASSQDTRDRGIVYF
v_gene: TRBV7-2; j_gene: TRBJ1-4; d_gene: NA; abundance: few; CDR3nt: TGTGCCAGCAGCTTTCCCCCAACTAATGAAAAACTGTTTTTT; CDR3aa: CASSFPPTNEKLFF
v_gene: TRBV7-8; j_gene: TRBJ2-1; d_gene: NA; abundance: many; CDR3nt: TGTGCCAGCAGCTTATTTATGAAGGGGGAGGGCCTCGCCAATGAGCAGTTCTTC; CDR3aa: CASSLFMKGEGLANEQFF